The clone carrying this TCR beta chain appeared once. What it binds is not known. This specimen comes from a study of shared clonotypes between healthy human individuals. For the study at large: Each donor had three CD4 naive, three CD4 memory, two CD8 naive and one CD8 memory plate.

V was clipped by 4 bases and J by 0 bases, with 11 bases between them. Germline V CDR1 and CDR2: SEHNR, FQNEAQ (reference sequence). The CDR3 has 15 amino acids. Study results and caveats: Between a handful of donors, naive CD4 clonotypes were shared at a level of about 5%.

All donors qualified as healthy HIV-negative adults and had experienced no recent acute infections or vaccinations. In the original workflow: Because ImmunoSEQ provided only junction sequences with no quality scores, the filtering differed. Assay used: immunoSEQ multiplex PCR; TCRdb lists only in-frame clones, some missing. V and J calls plus clone size are reproduced from that table; the DNA served to infer D and trimming. The repertoire holds 2 million to 2.5 million clones, with approximately 96% as singletons. The receptor was derived from a man aged 18 to 29 in good health. Sequencing input: naive CD4+ T cells sorted from blood. Noted subset: CD45RA+ positively selected. The chain combines TRBV7-9 with TRBJ2-3; D unclear. In DNA, the CDR3 is TGTGCCAGCAGCTCCCCACAACAAAGCACAGATACGCAGTATTTT. Amino acids: CASSSPQQSTDTQYF.